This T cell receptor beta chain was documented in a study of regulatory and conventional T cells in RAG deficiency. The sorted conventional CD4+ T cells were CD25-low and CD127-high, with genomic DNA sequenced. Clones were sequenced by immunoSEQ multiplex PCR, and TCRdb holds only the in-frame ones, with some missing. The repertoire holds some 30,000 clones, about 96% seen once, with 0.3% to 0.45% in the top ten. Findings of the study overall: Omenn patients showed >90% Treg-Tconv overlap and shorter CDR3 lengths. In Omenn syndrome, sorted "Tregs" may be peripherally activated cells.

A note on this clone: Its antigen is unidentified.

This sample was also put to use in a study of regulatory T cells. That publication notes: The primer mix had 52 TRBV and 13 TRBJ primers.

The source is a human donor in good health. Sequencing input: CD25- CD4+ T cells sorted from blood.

The CDR3 region has the DNA TGTGCCAGCAGCTTACCCGGGACAGGGGAGACCCAGTACTTC. Its translation is CASSLPGTGETQYF. V gene TRBV7-3 combines with J gene TRBJ2-5; 9 positions agree with TRBD1. Trimming at V came to 2 bases and at J to 5 bases, leaving 3 bases not matched to a gene. Germline CDR1 reads SGHTA; CDR2 reads FQGTGA. This CDR3 has 14 residues.